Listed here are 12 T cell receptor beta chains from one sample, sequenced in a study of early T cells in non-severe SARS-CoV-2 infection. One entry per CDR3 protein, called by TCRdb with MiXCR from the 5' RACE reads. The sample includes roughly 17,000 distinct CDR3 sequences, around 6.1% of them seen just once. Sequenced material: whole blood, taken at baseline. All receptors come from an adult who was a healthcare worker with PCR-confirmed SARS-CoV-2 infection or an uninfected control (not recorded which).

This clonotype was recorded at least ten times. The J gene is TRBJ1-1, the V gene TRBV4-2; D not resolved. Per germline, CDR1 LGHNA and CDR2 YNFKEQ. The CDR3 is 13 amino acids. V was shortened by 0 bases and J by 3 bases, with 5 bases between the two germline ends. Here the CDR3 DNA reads TGTGCCAGCAGCCAAGACAGCTACACTGAAGCTTTCTTT. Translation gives CASSQDSYTEAFF.

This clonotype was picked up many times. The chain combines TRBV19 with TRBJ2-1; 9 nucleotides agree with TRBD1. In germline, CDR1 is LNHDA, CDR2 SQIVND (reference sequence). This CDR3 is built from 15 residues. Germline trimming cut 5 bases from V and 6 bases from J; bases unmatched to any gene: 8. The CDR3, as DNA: TGTGCCAGTAGTCTGCCGGGACAGGGCGGCAATGAGCAGTTCTTC. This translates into CASSLPGQGGNEQFF.

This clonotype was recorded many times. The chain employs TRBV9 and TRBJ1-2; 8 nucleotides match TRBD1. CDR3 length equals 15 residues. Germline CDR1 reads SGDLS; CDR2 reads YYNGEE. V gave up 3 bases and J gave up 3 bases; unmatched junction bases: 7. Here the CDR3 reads CASSADRGNHYGYTF. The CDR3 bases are TGTGCCAGCAGCGCCGACAGGGGTAACCACTATGGCTACACCTTC.

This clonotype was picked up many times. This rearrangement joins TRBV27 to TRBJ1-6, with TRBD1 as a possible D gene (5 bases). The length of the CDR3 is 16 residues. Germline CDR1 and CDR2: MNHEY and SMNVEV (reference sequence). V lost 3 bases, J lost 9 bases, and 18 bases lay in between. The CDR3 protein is CASSFVAPGNGSPLHF. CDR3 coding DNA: TGTGCCAGCAGTTTTGTAGCTCCAGGGAACGGTTCACCCCTCCACTTT.

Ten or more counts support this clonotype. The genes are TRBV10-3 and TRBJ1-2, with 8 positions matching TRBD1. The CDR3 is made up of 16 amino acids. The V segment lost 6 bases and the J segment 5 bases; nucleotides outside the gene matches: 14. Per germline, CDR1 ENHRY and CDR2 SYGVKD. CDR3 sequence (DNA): TGTGCCATCAGGCCGGACCTCGACAGGGGAGAATATGGCTACACCTTC. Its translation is CAIRPDLDRGEYGYTF.

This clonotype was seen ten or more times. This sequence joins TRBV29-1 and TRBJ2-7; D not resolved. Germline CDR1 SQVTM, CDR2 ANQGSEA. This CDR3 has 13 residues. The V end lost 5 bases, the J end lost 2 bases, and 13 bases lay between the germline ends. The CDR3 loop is CSVSLANPYEQYF. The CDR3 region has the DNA TGCAGCGTTTCGTTAGCAAATCCCTACGAGCAGTACTTC.

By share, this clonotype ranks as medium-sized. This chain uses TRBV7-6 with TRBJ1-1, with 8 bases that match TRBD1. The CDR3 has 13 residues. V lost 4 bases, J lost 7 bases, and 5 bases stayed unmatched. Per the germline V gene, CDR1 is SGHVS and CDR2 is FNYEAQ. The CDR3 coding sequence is TGTGCCAGCAGCTCCGGACAGGGCGGTGAAGCTTTCTTT. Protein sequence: CASSSGQGGEAFF.

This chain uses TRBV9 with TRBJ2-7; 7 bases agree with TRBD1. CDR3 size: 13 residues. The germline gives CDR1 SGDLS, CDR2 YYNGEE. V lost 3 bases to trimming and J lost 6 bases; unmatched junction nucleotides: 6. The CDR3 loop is CASSAKGQSEQYF. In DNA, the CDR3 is TGTGCCAGCAGCGCCAAGGGACAGAGCGAGCAGTACTTC.

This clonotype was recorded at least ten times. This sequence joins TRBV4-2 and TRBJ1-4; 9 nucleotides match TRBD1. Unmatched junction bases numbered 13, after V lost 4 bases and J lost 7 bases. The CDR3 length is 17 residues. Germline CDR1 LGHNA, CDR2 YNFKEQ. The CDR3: CASSLRRTGARSEKLFF. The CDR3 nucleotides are TGTGCCAGCAGCCTCCGCCGGACAGGGGCCCGAAGTGAAAAACTGTTTTTT.

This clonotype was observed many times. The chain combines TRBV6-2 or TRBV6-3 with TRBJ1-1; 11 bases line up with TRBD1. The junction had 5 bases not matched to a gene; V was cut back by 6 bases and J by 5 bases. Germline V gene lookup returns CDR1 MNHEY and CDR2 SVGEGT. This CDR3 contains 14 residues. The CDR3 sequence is CASRGQGARTEAFF. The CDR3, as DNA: TGTGCCAGCAGAGGACAGGGGGCGAGAACTGAAGCTTTCTTT.

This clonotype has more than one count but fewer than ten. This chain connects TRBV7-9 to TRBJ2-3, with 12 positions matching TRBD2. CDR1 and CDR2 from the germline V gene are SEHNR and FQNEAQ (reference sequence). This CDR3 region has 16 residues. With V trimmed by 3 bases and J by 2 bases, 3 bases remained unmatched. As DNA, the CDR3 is TGTGCCAGCAGCTTCGCTAGCGGGGGGGACACAGATACGCAGTATTTT. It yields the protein CASSFASGGDTDTQYF.

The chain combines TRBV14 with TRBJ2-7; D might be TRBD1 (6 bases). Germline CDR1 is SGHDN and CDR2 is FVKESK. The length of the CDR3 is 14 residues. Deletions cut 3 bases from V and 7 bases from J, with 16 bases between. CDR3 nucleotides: TGTGCCAGCAGCCAGGGACACAACCTACGAGAGCAGTACTTC. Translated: CASSQGHNLREQYF.